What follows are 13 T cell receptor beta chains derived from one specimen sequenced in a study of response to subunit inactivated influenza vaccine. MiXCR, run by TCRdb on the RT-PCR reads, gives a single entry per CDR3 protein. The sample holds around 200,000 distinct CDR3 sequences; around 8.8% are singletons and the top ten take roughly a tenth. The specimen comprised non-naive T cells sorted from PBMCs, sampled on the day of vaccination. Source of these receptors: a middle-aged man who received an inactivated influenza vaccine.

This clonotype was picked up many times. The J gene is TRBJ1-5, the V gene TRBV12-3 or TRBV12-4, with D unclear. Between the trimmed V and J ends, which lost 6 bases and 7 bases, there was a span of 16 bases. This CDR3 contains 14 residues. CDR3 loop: CASSRTGRVQPQHF. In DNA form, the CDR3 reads TGTGCCAGCAGCCGAACGGGAAGAGTCCAGCCCCAGCATTTT.

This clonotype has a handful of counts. The CDR3 region is CASSHQRAGTDEQFF. The CDR3, as DNA: TGTGCCAGCAGCCACCAGCGGGCCGGTACGGATGAGCAGTTCTTC. The rearrangement links TRBV4-2 to TRBJ2-1; D is perhaps TRBD2 (6 bases). V dropped 3 bases and J dropped 8 bases, with 17 bases sitting between them. The CDR3 sequence is 15 residues long. Germline V gene lookup returns CDR1 LGHNA and CDR2 YNFKEQ.

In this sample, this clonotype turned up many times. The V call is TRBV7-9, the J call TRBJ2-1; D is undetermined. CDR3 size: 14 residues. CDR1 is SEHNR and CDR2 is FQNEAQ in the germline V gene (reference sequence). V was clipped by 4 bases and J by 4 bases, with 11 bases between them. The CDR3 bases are TGTGCCAGCAGCTCCGGGCGTACTTACAATGAGCAGTTCTTC. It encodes CASSSGRTYNEQFF.

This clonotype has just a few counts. The CDR3: CAISGYERGTDTQYF. CDR3 in DNA: TGTGCCATCAGTGGTTACGAGCGGGGTACAGATACGCAGTATTTT. The gene calls are TRBV10-3 and TRBJ2-3; 7 bases are shared with TRBD2. Germline V gene data show CDR1 as ENHRY and CDR2 as SYGVKD. This CDR3 contains 15 residues. J was trimmed by 3 bases and V by 4 bases; bases with no gene match: 7.

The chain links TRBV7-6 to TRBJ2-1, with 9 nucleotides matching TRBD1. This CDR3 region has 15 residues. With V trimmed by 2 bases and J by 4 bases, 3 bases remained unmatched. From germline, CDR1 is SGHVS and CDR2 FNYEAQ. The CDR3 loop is CASSLPTGGYNEQFF. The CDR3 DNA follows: TGTGCCAGCAGCTTACCGACAGGGGGTTACAATGAGCAGTTCTTC.

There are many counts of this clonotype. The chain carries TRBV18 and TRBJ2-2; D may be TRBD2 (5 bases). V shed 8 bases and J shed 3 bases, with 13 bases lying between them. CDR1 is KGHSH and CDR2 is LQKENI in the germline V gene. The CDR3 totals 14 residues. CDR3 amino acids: CASSRMRDTGELFF. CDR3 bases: TGTGCCAGCAGCCGCATGCGGGACACCGGGGAGCTGTTTTTT.

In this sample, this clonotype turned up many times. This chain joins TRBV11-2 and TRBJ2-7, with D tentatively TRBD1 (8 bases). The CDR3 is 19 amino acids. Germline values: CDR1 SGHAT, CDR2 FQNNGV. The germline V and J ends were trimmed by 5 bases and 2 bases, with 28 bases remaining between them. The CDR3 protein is CASSPSGTGVASGTYEQYF. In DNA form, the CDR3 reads TGTGCCAGCAGCCCGTCCGGGACAGGTGTGGCTAGCGGCACCTACGAGCAGTACTTC.

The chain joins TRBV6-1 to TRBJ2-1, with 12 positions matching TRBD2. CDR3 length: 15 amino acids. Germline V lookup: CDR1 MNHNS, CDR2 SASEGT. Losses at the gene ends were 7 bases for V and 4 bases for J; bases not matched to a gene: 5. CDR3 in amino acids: CASTPSGRDYNEQFF. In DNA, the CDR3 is TGTGCCAGCACCCCTAGCGGGAGGGATTACAATGAGCAGTTCTTC.

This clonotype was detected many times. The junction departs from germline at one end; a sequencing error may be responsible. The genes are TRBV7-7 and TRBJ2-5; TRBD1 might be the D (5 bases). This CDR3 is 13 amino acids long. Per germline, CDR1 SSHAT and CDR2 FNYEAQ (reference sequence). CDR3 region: CASSQGYTETQYF. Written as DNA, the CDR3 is TGTGCTAGCAGTCAGGGTTATACAGAGACCCAGTACTTC.

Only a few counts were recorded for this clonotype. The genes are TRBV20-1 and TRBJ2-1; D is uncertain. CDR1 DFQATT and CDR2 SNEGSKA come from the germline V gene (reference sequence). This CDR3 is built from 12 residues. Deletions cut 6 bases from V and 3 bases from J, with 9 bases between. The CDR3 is CSASGRYNEQFF. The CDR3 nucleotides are TGCAGTGCATCGGGCCGCTACAATGAGCAGTTCTTC.

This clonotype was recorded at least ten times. CDR3 bases: TGTGCCAGCAGTTTCCTACAGGGAGGGCAGCCCCAGCATTTT. This gives the protein CASSFLQGGQPQHF. The chain joins TRBV7-2 to TRBJ1-5; TRBD1 might be the D (6 bases). V lost 6 bases and J lost 7, with 16 bases in between. CDR3 length: 14 amino acids. Germline CDR1 and CDR2: SGHTA and FQGNSA.

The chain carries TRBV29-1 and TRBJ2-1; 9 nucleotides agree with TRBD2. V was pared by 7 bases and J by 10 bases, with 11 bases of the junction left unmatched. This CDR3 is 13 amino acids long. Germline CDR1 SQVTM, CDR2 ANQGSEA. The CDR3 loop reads CSGTLSGGREQFF. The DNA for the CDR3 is TGCAGCGGAACTCTGAGCGGGGGGCGAGAGCAGTTCTTC.

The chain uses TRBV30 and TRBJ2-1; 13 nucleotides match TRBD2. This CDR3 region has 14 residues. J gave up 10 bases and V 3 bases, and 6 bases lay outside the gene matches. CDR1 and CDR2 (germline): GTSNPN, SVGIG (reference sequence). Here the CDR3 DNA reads TGTGCCTGGAGGGGGACTAGCGGGAAGAAGGAGCAGTTCTTC. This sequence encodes CAWRGTSGKKEQFF.